In this sample, the clone carrying this T cell receptor (beta chain) turned up many times. The entry originates in a study of low-dose radiotherapy and immunotherapy resistance in tumors. Study in general: One day prior to radiation and immunotherapy, intravenous cyclophosphamide at 200 mg/m2 was given, repeated every two weeks.

Germline CDR1 and CDR2: SGHAT and FQNNGV. V was pared by 4 bases and J by 4 bases, with 14 bases between. The CDR3 is 15 residues long. TRAV and TRBV primers primed cDNA for both TCRalpha and TCRbeta. For amplifying TCRs, the PCR ran for around 20 cycles with Phusion, which was used together with a constant-region primer and the adapter on the V primers. TCRdb re-analysed the reads in MiXCR, keeping a single row per CDR3 protein. The sample shows about 97,000 distinct CDR3 sequences, roughly 20% of them seen only once. The time point is: after trial treatment. Treatment reported: LDRT plus nivolumab, ipilimumab, low-dose cyclophosphamide and aspirin (RACIN trial).

The clonotype originates from a male donor with prostate cancer. J is TRBJ1-3 and V is TRBV11-2; TRBD1 might be the D (6 bases). Sequenced here: PBMCs, sampled after low-dose radiotherapy plus immunotherapy. CDR3 amino acids: CASSSDPGAGNTIYF. Here the CDR3 DNA reads TGTGCCAGCAGCTCGGACCCAGGGGCGGGAAACACCATATATTTT.